The T cell receptor beta chain described here comes from a study of T-cell reconstitution after alpha-beta-depleted transplantation in children. This clonotype was observed many times. CDR3 length equals 14 residues. After removal of 4 bases from V and 2 bases from J, the junction contained 3 bases not matched to a gene. Germline V gives CDR1 SGHRS, CDR2 YFSETQ. Unique molecular identifiers were incorporated during preparation of the TCRbeta library. MiXCR, applied by TCRdb to the PCR reads, yields one record per CDR3 protein. The repertoire holds a few hundred thousand distinct CDR3 sequences, with 9.7% as singletons.

This receptor was obtained from a human donor who donated a stem cell graft to a child with SCID. The material was PBMCs from the stem cell graft donor, obtained from the stem cell graft. The genes are TRBV5-1 and TRBJ2-3, with 8 bases matching TRBD1. CDR3 sequence (DNA): TGCGCCAGCAGCCAGACAGGGGCCACAGATACGCAGTATTTT. Amino acids: CASSQTGATDTQYF.